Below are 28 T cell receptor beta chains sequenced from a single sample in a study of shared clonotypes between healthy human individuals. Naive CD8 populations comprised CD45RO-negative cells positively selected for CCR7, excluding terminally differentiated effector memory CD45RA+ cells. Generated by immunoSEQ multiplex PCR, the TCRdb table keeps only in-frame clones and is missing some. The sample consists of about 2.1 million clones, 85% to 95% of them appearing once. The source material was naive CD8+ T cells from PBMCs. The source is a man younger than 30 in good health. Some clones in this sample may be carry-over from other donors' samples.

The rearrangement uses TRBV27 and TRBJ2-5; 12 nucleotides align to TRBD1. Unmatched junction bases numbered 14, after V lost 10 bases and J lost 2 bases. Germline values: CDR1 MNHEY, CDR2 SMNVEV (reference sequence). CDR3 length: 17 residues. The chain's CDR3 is CATRPGQGAGWQETQYF. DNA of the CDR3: TGTGCCACAAGACCGGGACAGGGGGCGGGGTGGCAAGAGACCCAGTACTTC.

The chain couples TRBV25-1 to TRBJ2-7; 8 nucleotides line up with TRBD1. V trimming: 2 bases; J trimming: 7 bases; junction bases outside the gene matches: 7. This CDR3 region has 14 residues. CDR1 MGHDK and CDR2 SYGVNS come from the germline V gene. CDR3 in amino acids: CASSERQGAEEQYF. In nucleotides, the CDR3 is TGTGCCAGCAGTGAAAGGCAGGGGGCTGAAGAGCAGTACTTC.

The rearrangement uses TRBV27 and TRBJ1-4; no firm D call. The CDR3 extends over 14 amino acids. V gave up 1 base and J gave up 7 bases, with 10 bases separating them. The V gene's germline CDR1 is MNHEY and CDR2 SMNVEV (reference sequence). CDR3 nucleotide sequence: TGTGCCAGCAGTTTATACTCGGGCGGTGAAAAACTGTTTTTT. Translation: CASSLYSGGEKLFF.

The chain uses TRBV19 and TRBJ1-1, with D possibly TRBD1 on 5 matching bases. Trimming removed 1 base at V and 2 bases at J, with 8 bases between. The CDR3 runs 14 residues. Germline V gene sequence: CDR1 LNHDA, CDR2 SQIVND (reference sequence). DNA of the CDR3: TGTGCCAGTAGTATAGCGACAGAAAACACTGAAGCTTTCTTT. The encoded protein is CASSIATENTEAFF.

The CDR3 protein is CASSQYGVGTKSSNQPQHF. The CDR3, as DNA: TGTGCCAGCAGCCAATATGGGGTCGGGACAAAAAGTAGCAATCAGCCCCAGCATTTT. The rearrangement joins TRBV4-2 to TRBJ1-5; a possible D gene is TRBD1 (6 bases). This CDR3 comprises 19 residues. Germline V gene sequence: CDR1 LGHNA, CDR2 YNFKEQ. V dropped 2 bases and J dropped 0 bases, with 20 bases sitting between them.

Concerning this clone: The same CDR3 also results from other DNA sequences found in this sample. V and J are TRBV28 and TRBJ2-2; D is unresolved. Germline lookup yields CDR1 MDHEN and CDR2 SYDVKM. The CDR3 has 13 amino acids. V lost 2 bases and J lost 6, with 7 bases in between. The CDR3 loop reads CASSLTGAGELFF. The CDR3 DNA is TGTGCCAGCAGTTTAACGGGCGCCGGGGAGCTGTTTTTT. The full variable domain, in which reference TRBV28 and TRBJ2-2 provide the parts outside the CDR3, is DVKVTQSSRYLVKRTGEKVFLECVQDMDHENMFWYRQDPGLGLRLIYFSYDVKMKEKGDIPEGYSVSREKKERFSLILESASTNQTSMYLCASSLTGAGELFFGEGSRLTVL.

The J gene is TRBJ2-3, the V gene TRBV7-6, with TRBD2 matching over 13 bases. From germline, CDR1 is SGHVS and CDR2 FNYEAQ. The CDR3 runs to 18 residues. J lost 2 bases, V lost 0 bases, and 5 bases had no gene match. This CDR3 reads CASSLAWTSGSDTDTQYF. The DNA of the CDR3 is TGTGCCAGCAGCTTAGCGTGGACTAGCGGGAGTGACACAGATACGCAGTATTTT.

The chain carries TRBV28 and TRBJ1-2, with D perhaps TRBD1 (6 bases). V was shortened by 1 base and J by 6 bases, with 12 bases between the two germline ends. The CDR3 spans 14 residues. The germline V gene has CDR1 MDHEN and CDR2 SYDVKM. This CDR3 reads CASSLSQGSHGYTF. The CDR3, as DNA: TGTGCCAGCAGTTTATCGCAGGGGTCCCATGGCTACACCTTC.

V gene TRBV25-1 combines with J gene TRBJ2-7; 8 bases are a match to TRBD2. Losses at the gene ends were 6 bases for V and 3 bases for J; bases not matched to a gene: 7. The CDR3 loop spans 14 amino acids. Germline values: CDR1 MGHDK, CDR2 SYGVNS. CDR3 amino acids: CASSGTSYYYEQYF. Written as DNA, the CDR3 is TGTGCCAGCAGCGGGACTAGTTATTACTACGAGCAGTACTTC.

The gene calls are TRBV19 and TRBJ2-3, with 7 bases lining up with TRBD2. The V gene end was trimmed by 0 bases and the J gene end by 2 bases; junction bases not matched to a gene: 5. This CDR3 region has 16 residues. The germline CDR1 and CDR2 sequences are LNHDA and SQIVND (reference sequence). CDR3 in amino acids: CASSIDGEGITDTQYF. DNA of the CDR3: TGTGCCAGTAGTATAGATGGGGAGGGTATCACAGATACGCAGTATTTT.

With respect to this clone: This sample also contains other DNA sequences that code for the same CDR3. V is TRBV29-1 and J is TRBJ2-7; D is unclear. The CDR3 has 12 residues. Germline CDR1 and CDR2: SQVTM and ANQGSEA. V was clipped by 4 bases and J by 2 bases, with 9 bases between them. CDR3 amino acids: CSVVGSTYEQYF. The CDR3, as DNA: TGCAGCGTTGTCGGCAGCACCTACGAGCAGTACTTC.

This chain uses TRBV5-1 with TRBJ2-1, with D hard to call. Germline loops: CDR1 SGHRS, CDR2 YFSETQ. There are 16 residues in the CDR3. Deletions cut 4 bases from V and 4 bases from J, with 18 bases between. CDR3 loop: CASSPLPFDGYNEQFF. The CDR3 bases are TGCGCCAGCAGCCCTCTTCCGTTCGACGGATACAATGAGCAGTTCTTC.

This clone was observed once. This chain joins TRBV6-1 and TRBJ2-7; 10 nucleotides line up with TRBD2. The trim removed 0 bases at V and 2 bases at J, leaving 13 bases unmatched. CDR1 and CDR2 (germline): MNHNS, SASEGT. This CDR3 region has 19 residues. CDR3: CASSEASGSGRSWTYEQYF. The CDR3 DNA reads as TGTGCCAGCAGTGAAGCAAGTGGTAGCGGGAGGTCTTGGACCTACGAGCAGTACTTC.

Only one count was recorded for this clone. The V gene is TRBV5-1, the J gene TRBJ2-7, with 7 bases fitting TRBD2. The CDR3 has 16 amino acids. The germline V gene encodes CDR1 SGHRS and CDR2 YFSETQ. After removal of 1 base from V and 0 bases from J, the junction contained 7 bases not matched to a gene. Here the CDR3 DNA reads TGCGCCAGCAGCTTGTGGAGGGAGGGACTCTCCTACGAGCAGTACTTC. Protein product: CASSLWREGLSYEQYF.

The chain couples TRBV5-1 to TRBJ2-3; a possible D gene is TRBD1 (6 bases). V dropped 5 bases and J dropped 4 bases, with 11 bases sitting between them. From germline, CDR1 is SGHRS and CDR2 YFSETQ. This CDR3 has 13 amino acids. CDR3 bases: TGCGCCAGCAGACAGGGATCGGCAGATACGCAGTATTTT. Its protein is CASRQGSADTQYF.

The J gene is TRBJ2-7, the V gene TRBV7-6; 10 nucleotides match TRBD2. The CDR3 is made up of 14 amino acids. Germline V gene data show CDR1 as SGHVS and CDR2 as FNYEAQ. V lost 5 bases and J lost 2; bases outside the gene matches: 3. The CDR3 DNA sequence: TGTGCCAGCAGCCCTGGGACTAGCGCCTACGAGCAGTACTTC. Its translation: CASSPGTSAYEQYF.

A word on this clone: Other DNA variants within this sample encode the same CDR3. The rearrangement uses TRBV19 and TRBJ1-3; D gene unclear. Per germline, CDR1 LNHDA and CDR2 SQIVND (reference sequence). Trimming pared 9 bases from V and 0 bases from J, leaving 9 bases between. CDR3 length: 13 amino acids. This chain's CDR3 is CASLGSSGNTIYF. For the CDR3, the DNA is TGTGCCAGCCTTGGGAGCTCTGGAAACACCATATATTTT.

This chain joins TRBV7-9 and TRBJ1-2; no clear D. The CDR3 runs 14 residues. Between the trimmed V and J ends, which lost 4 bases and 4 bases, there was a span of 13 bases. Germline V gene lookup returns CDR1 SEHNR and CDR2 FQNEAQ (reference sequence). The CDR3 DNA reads TGTGCCAGCAGCTCTCCGGCAGGATCCTATGGCTACACCTTC. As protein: CASSSPAGSYGYTF.

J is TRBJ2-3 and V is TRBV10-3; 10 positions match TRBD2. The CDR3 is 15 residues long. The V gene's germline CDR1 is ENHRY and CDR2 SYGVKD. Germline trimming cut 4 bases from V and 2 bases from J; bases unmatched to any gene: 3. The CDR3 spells CAISGLAGLTDTQYF. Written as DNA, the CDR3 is TGTGCCATCAGTGGACTAGCGGGCCTCACAGATACGCAGTATTTT.

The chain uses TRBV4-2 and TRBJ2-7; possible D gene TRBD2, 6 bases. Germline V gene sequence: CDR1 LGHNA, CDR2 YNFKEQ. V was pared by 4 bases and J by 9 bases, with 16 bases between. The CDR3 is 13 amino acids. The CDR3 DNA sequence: TGTGCCAGCAGCCCTCCGGGAGAGGCAGTGCAGTACTTC. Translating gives CASSPPGEAVQYF.

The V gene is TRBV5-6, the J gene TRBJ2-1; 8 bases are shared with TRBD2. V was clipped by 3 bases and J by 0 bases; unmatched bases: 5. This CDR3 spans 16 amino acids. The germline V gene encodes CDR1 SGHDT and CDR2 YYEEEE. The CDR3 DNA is TGTGCCAGCAGCTGGGGAGGGACTAGCTCCTACAATGAGCAGTTCTTC. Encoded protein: CASSWGGTSSYNEQFF.

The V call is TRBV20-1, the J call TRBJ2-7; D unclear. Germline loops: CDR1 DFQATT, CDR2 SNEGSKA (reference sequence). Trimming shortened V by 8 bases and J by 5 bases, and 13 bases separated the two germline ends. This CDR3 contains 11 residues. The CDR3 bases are TGCAGTTTCAGTTTGGGCCACGAGCAGTACTTC. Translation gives CSFSLGHEQYF.

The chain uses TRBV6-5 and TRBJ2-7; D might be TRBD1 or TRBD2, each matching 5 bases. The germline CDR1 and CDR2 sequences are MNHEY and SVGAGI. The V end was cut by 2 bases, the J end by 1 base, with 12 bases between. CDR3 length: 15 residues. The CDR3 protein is CASSYGDGGSYEQYF. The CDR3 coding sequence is TGTGCCAGCAGTTACGGGGATGGGGGATCCTACGAGCAGTACTTC.

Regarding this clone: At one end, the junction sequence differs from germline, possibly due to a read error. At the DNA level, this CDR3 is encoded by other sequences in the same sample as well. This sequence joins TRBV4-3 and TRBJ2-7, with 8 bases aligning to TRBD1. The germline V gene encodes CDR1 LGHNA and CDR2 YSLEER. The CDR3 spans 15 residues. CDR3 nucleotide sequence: TGCGCCAGCAGTCAAGGTGGACAGGGTCGCCACGAGCAGTACTTC. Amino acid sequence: CASSQGGQGRHEQYF.

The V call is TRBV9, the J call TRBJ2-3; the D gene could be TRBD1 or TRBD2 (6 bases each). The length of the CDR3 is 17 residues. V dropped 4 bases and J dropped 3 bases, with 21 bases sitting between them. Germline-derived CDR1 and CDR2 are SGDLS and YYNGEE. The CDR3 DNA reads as TGTGCCAGCAGCTCAGAGGGGGGCGGCTACCTAACAGATACGCAGTATTTT. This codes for CASSSEGGGYLTDTQYF.

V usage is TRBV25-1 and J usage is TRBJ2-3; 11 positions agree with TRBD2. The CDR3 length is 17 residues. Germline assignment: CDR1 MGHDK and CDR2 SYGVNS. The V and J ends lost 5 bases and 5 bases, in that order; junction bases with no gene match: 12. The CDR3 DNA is TGTGCCAGCAGTCCAACGGGTAGCGGGAGGGCCCTAGATACGCAGTATTTT. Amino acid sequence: CASSPTGSGRALDTQYF.

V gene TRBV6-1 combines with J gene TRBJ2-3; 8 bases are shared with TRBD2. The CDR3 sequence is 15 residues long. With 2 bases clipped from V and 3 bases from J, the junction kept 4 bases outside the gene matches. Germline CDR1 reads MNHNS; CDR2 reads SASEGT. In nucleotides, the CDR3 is TGTGCCAGCAGTGAATGGCGGGAGGCTACAGATACGCAGTATTTT. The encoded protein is CASSEWREATDTQYF.

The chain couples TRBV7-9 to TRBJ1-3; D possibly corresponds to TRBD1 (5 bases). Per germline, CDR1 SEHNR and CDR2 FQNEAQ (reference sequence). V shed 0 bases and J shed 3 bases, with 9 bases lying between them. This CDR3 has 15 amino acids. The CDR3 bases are TGTGCCAGCAGCTTAGCGCCGGGGCTTGGAAACACCATATATTTT. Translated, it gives CASSLAPGLGNTIYF.